The 6 T cell receptor beta chains below come from one sample, sequenced in a study of T-cell reconstitution after alpha-beta-depleted transplantation in children. Researchers prepared the TCRbeta library using unique molecular identifiers, the study reports. One entry per CDR3 protein, called by TCRdb with MiXCR from the PCR reads. The data contain approximately 590,000 distinct CDR3 sequences, about 11% of them singletons. The material sequenced was PBMCs from the stem cell graft donor, taken from the stem cell graft. Every receptor here comes from a human donor who donated a stem cell graft to a child with acute myeloid leukemia.

V gene TRBV7-8 combines with J gene TRBJ2-7, with TRBD1 matching 9 bases. Trimming cost V 5 bases and J 6 bases; bases outside gene matches: 8. The CDR3 covers 14 residues. Germline V gene sequence: CDR1 SGHVS, CDR2 FQNEAQ. The CDR3 nucleotides read TGTGCCAGCAGCACGCGGGACAGGGTAGGCGAGCAGTACTTC. It is translated as CASSTRDRVGEQYF. Together with reference TRBV7-8 and TRBJ2-7, the CDR3 gives the full variable domain: GAGVSQSPRYKVAKRGQDVALRCDPISGHVSLFWYQQALGQGPEFLTYFQNEAQLDKSGLPSDRFFAERPEGSVSTLKIQRTQQEDSAVYLCASSTRDRVGEQYFGPGTRLTVT.

This clonotype was recorded many times. The gene calls are TRBV6-5 and TRBJ2-1; D is possibly TRBD2 (6 bases). Germline loops: CDR1 MNHEY, CDR2 SVGAGI. CDR3 length: 16 amino acids. Trimming removed 2 bases at V and 0 bases at J, with 11 bases between. The CDR3 DNA follows: TGTGCCAGCAGTTACGGCCAGCGGGCCTCCTACAATGAGCAGTTCTTC. Translated, it gives CASSYGQRASYNEQFF.

This clonotype has a count of ten or more. The chain combines TRBV5-1 with TRBJ2-1; weak D call: TRBD2 (6 bases). The CDR3 has 14 amino acids. V was shortened by 5 bases and J by 1 base, with 10 bases between the two germline ends. Germline V gives CDR1 SGHRS, CDR2 YFSETQ. CDR3 sequence reads: CASSTGESYNEQFF. CDR3 DNA sequence: TGCGCCAGCAGTACGGGAGAGTCCTACAATGAGCAGTTCTTC.

This clonotype was seen more than once but under ten times. The rearrangement joins TRBV12-5 to TRBJ2-1, with D perhaps TRBD2 (6 bases). The CDR3 has 16 residues. V lost 2 bases to trimming and J lost 7 bases, with 18 bases between them. Per the germline V gene, CDR1 is LGHNT and CDR2 is FRNRAP. The CDR3 reads CASGLYRAPTSNEQFF. CDR3 in DNA: TGTGCTAGTGGTTTGTATAGGGCCCCGACTAGTAATGAGCAGTTCTTC.

Only a few counts were recorded for this clonotype. This sequence joins TRBV20-1 and TRBJ2-5, with D possibly TRBD2 on 6 matching bases. The germline gives CDR1 DFQATT, CDR2 SNEGSKA (reference sequence). The V and J ends lost 4 bases and 6 bases respectively, with 21 bases between them. This CDR3 is 15 amino acids long. The CDR3 region has the DNA TGCAGTGCTAATGGGGCAGGGAAGGGCGGGAAGACCCAGTACTTC. Translating gives CSANGAGKGGKTQYF.

This chain connects TRBV3-1 to TRBJ2-7; TRBD2 matches at 11 bases. Trimming took 6 bases from V and 4 from J; bases not matched to a gene: 8. CDR1 and CDR2 from the germline V gene are LGHDT and YNNKEL (reference sequence). The CDR3 loop spans 15 amino acids. In nucleotides, the CDR3 is TGTGCCAGCAGGGGAGGGACTAGCGGCATATACGAGCAGTACTTC. This sequence encodes CASRGGTSGIYEQYF.